The present TCR beta chain was sequenced within a study of shared clonotypes between healthy human individuals. This CDR3 region has 15 residues. Germline V CDR1 and CDR2: KGHSH, LQKENI. V gave up 3 bases and J gave up 4 bases; unmatched junction bases: 5. Worth noting for this clone: Other DNA variants within this sample encode the same CDR3.

Generated by immunoSEQ multiplex PCR, the TCRdb table keeps only in-frame clones and is missing some. The sample yields around 1.5 million clones, 95% to 99% seen once. The sequenced sample was naive CD4+ T cells sorted from blood. Sample subset: CD45RA+ positively selected. The chain links TRBV18 to TRBJ2-7; 11 positions agree with TRBD2. The clonotype originates from a man aged 30 to 39 in good health. The CDR3 DNA reads as TGTGCCAGCTCACCGTTACTAGCGGGAGCTTACGAGCAGTACTTC. Its protein product is CASSPLLAGAYEQYF. Together with reference TRBV18 and TRBJ2-7, the CDR3 gives the full variable domain: NAGVMQNPRHLVRRRGQEARLRCSPMKGHSHVYWYRQLPEEGLKFMVYLQKENIIDESGMPKERFSAEFPKEGPSILRIQQVVRGDSAAYFCASSPLLAGAYEQYFGPGTRLTVT.